This T cell receptor beta chain emerged from a study of blood T cell repertoires in COVID-19. Study at large: Acute and convalescent COVID-19 samples came from the United States, Italy and Spain. PBMCs, B-cell-depleted T cells, or T cells provided the cDNA or gDNA that made up the material.

As processed by the authors: Reference gene primers were amplified, and this amplification served to estimate nucleated cell counts. Data came from immunoSEQ multiplex PCR; TCRdb stores just in-frame clones and leaves some out. For V, J and clone size, that table is used; D and trimming come from the DNA. Of 250,000 to 300,000 clones in the sample, around nine tenths are singletons; the top ten hold approximately 13%. V was clipped by 5 bases and J by 3 bases, with 14 bases between them. The germline V gene encodes CDR1 SGHTA and CDR2 FQGNSA. This CDR3 region has 14 residues. The genes are TRBV7-2 and TRBJ2-7; D possibly corresponds to TRBD1 (6 bases). The sample comprised peripheral blood. The source is a woman in her fifties or sixties with acute or convalescent COVID-19. CDR3 sequence reads: CASSPGTPIYEQYF. The CDR3 DNA reads TGTGCCAGCAGCCCCGGGACACCAATCTACGAGCAGTACTTC.